A single sample gave rise to the 3 T cell receptor beta chains below, sequenced in a study of regulatory T cells in long-lasting Graves disease. The TCR beta library used iRepertoire HTBI primers with Arm-PCR amplification of CDR3. Each CDR3 protein gets one entry after TCRdb re-called the multiplex PCR reads with MiXCR. The sample records 600,000 to 850,000 distinct CDR3 sequences, around 30% being singletons. Stated time point: persistent/refractory GD, antithyroid drugs over 5 years with positive TRAb. RNA isolated from PBMCs was used to make the TCR library. The material was peripheral blood mononuclear cells (PBMCs), obtained when the disease was refractory, from a patient treated with antithyroid drugs. The receptors come from a female donor with Graves disease.

The chain combines TRBV29-1 with TRBJ1-1, with a possible D match to TRBD1 (5 bases). The CDR3 has 12 amino acids. V was clipped by 5 bases and J by 4 bases, with 11 bases between them. The germline V gene has CDR1 SQVTM and CDR2 ANQGSEA. The CDR3 bases are TGCAGCGTTAAGGGCAGGGTCACTGAAGCTTTCTTT. Translating gives CSVKGRVTEAFF.

Turning to this clonotype: A much larger clone is a single base away; this may be a read error. The chain couples TRBV6-1 to TRBJ1-5, with a tentative D call TRBD1 (6 bases). Germline V gene sequence: CDR1 MNHNS, CDR2 SASEGT. The CDR3 consists of 14 residues. The CDR3 here is CASSELGGDQSQHF. The CDR3 DNA sequence: TGTGCCAGCAGTGAATTGGGGGGCGATCAGTCCCAGCATTTT.

This clonotype has only a few counts. The chain recombines TRBV7-9 with TRBJ1-1, with D perhaps TRBD1 (5 bases). The CDR3 sequence is 14 residues long. The ends were cut back, 5 bases at V and 5 bases at J, with 15 bases in the middle. CDR1 SEHNR and CDR2 FQNEAQ come from the germline V gene (reference sequence). The CDR3 region is CASSNRSRGTEAFF. In DNA, the CDR3 is TGTGCCAGCAGCAACAGGAGTCGGGGGACTGAAGCTTTCTTT.